Following are 19 T cell receptor beta chains from one sample sequenced in a study of blood T cell repertoires in COVID-19. Some clones are missing from TCRdb's copy, which holds only in-frame ones; the method was immunoSEQ multiplex PCR. This table has 150,000 or so clones, around 80% appearing once. Input material: peripheral blood. The receptors come from an elderly woman with active or convalescent COVID-19.

The V call is TRBV5-1, the J call TRBJ1-1; D not resolved. This CDR3 has 14 residues. CDR1 and CDR2 from the germline V gene are SGHRS and YFSETQ. V shed 6 bases and J shed 5 bases, with 17 bases lying between them. DNA for the CDR3: TGCGCCAGCACCCGATCGTGGGGAGATACTGAAGCTTTCTTT. It yields the protein CASTRSWGDTEAFF.

The chain employs TRBV28 and TRBJ1-2; D is possibly TRBD1 (6 bases). Germline-derived CDR1 and CDR2 are MDHEN and SYDVKM. With 3 bases removed from V and 2 bases from J, the gap between germline ends came to 7 bases. The CDR3 extends over 13 amino acids. The CDR3 is CASSFRGNYGYTF. The CDR3 DNA follows: TGTGCCAGCAGTTTCAGGGGCAACTATGGCTACACCTTC.

The gene calls are TRBV3-1 (or the pseudogene TRBV3-2) and TRBJ1-1; TRBD1 matches 7 bases. The CDR3 is 15 residues long. The germline V gene encodes CDR1 LGHDT and CDR2 YNNKEL (reference sequence). The trim removed 7 bases at V and 1 base at J, leaving 9 bases unmatched. Here the CDR3 DNA reads TGTGCCAGCACCAGACGGACAGGAGGGAACACTGAAGCTTTCTTT. Residues: CASTRRTGGNTEAFF.

The rearrangement joins TRBV24-1 to TRBJ1-2; the D gene is possibly TRBD1 (5 bases). The length of the CDR3 is 13 residues. Germline CDR1 is KGHDR and CDR2 is SFDVKD. V was trimmed by 4 bases and J by 5 bases, leaving 10 bases between them. The CDR3 spells CATSDPGFYGYTF. CDR3 DNA: TGTGCCACCAGTGACCCAGGGTTTTATGGCTACACCTTC.

V and J are TRBV7-2 and TRBJ2-7; D is unresolved. The V gene lost 1 base and the J gene lost 2 bases, with 6 bases spanning the gap. The CDR3 runs to 13 residues. CDR1 is SGHTA, CDR2 FQGNSA, per germline. The CDR3 DNA reads as TGTGCCAGCAGCTTAGACGCAGCCTACGAGCAGTACTTC. Protein product: CASSLDAAYEQYF. Combining the CDR3 with reference TRBV7-2 and TRBJ2-7 gives the whole variable domain GAGVSQSPSNKVTEKGKDVELRCDPISGHTALYWYRQSLGQGLEFLIYFQGNSAPDKSGLPSDRFSAERTGGSVSTLTIQRTQQEDSAVYLCASSLDAAYEQYFGPGTRLTVT.

This clone has only one observation. This sequence joins TRBV5-1 and TRBJ2-5, with D perhaps matching TRBD2 (7 bases). The V gene lost 2 bases and the J gene lost 2 bases, with 16 bases spanning the gap. Looked up from germline, CDR1 is SGHRS and CDR2 is YFSETQ. The CDR3 loop spans 16 amino acids. The CDR3 DNA is TGCGCCAGCAGCTTTGGGGGGGCTAATACACAAGAGACCCAGTACTTC. Its translation is CASSFGGANTQETQYF.

The chain carries TRBV7-6 and TRBJ2-3; TRBD2 matches 9 bases. The CDR3 sequence is 17 residues long. V lost 5 bases and J lost 2; bases outside the gene matches: 11. Per the germline V gene, CDR1 is SGHVS and CDR2 is FNYEAQ. The CDR3 DNA follows: TGTGCCAGCAGCCGCGCCCCGACTAGCGGTAACACAGATACGCAGTATTTT. It is translated as CASSRAPTSGNTDTQYF.

DNA for the CDR3: TGTGCCACCAAACTGGGTAGGGGGAACACTGAAGCTTTCTTT. Amino acid sequence: CATKLGRGNTEAFF. The rearrangement joins TRBV19 to TRBJ1-1, with D maybe TRBD1 (5 bases). Germline-derived CDR1 and CDR2 are LNHDA and SQIVND (reference sequence). V dropped 10 bases and J dropped 1 base, with 16 bases sitting between them. This CDR3 is 14 amino acids long.

In this sample, this clone turned up a few times. The chain combines TRBV7-9 with TRBJ1-3; D is unresolved. Looked up from germline, CDR1 is SEHNR and CDR2 is FQNEAQ (reference sequence). Trimming shortened V by 5 bases and J by 1 base, and 18 bases separated the two germline ends. The CDR3 is 17 amino acids. The CDR3 DNA is TGTGCCAGCAGCGCCCGCCGGGAGCTTCGGTCTGGAAACACCATATATTTT. Amino acid sequence: CASSARRELRSGNTIYF.

In DNA form, the CDR3 reads TGTGCCAGCCTCTCTGGACAGGTCTATGGCTACACCTTC. Translating gives CASLSGQVYGYTF. The rearrangement links TRBV2 to TRBJ1-2, with 7 positions matching TRBD1. The CDR3 loop spans 13 amino acids. V was pared by 8 bases and J by 4 bases, with 7 bases of the junction left unmatched. CDR1 is SNHLY, CDR2 FYNNEI, per germline.

This chain connects TRBV20-1 to TRBJ1-3; weak D call: TRBD1 (5 bases). V lost 5 bases, J lost 8 bases, and 10 bases lay in between. Germline V CDR1 and CDR2: DFQATT, SNEGSKA (reference sequence). This CDR3 comprises 11 residues. CDR3 region: CSAPRGDTIYF. The CDR3 coding sequence is TGCAGTGCTCCCCGGGGGGACACCATATATTTT.

This chain links TRBV28 with TRBJ2-2; D is perhaps TRBD1 (6 bases). With 5 bases removed from V and 5 bases from J, the gap between germline ends came to 18 bases. Germline CDR1 and CDR2: MDHEN and SYDVKM. CDR3 length equals 16 residues. The CDR3 here is CASSPDPGHLTGELFF. CDR3 nucleotide sequence: TGTGCCAGCAGTCCTGATCCGGGACACCTGACCGGGGAGCTGTTTTTT.

The J gene is TRBJ2-2, the V gene TRBV14; maybe TRBD1 (5 bases). The CDR3 has 18 residues. V shed 0 bases and J shed 7 bases, with 21 bases lying between them. Germline loops: CDR1 SGHDN, CDR2 FVKESK. CDR3 nucleotide sequence: TGTGCCAGCAGCCAAGACTATGCAGGGCTTCGAATAGGCGGGGAGCTGTTTTTT. Encoded protein: CASSQDYAGLRIGGELFF.

V is TRBV3-1 (or the pseudogene TRBV3-2) and J is TRBJ2-7, with 8 nucleotides matching TRBD2. Trimming at V came to 1 base and at J to 0 bases, leaving 2 bases not matched to a gene. The CDR3 sequence is 15 residues long. The germline CDR1 and CDR2 sequences are LGHDT and YNNKEL (reference sequence). This CDR3 reads CASSQGAGGSYEQYF. The CDR3 nucleotides are TGTGCCAGCAGCCAAGGGGCGGGGGGCTCCTACGAGCAGTACTTC.

The chain carries TRBV19 and TRBJ2-2; maybe TRBD1 (5 bases). The V end lost 5 bases, the J end lost 1 base, and 8 bases lay between the germline ends. CDR3 length: 14 residues. CDR1 is LNHDA, CDR2 SQIVND, per germline (reference sequence). Here the CDR3 reads CASSQGGNTGELFF. The CDR3, as DNA: TGTGCCAGTAGTCAGGGTGGGAACACCGGGGAGCTGTTTTTT.

This chain's CDR3 is CASSPQAGGQGEQFF. CDR3 bases: TGTGCCAGCAGCCCCCAAGCGGGGGGGCAGGGGGAGCAGTTCTTC. The rearrangement links TRBV7-3 to TRBJ2-1; 10 nucleotides line up with TRBD2. The junction had 11 bases not matched to a gene; V was cut back by 5 bases and J by 10 bases. CDR3 length: 15 residues. Germline CDR1 SGHTA, CDR2 FQGTGA.

A few counts support this clone. This sequence joins TRBV29-1 and TRBJ1-1, with a possible D match to TRBD1 (6 bases). The germline V gene encodes CDR1 SQVTM and CDR2 ANQGSEA. Deletions cut 4 bases from V and 7 bases from J, with 25 bases between. The CDR3 sequence is 16 residues long. The CDR3 DNA follows: TGCAGCGTTGGGGGCAGGGGCACAGCCGGACGAAATGAAGCTTTCTTT. Its protein is CSVGGRGTAGRNEAFF.

The V call is TRBV14, the J call TRBJ2-3, with TRBD2 identical over 7 bases. Trimming cost V 3 bases and J 0 bases; bases outside gene matches: 3. Germline assignment: CDR1 SGHDN and CDR2 FVKESK. The CDR3 loop spans 15 amino acids. The CDR3 is CASSHWGGSTDTQYF. CDR3 DNA sequence: TGTGCCAGCAGCCATTGGGGGGGGAGCACAGATACGCAGTATTTT.

The V and J genes are TRBV9 and TRBJ2-1; 15 bases match TRBD2. With 4 bases clipped from V and 10 bases from J, the junction kept 12 bases outside the gene matches. There are 17 residues in the CDR3. From germline, CDR1 is SGDLS and CDR2 YYNGEE. The CDR3 spells CASSPRTSGGVVNEQFF. CDR3 in DNA: TGTGCCAGCAGCCCACGGACTAGCGGGGGGGTTGTTAACGAGCAGTTCTTC.